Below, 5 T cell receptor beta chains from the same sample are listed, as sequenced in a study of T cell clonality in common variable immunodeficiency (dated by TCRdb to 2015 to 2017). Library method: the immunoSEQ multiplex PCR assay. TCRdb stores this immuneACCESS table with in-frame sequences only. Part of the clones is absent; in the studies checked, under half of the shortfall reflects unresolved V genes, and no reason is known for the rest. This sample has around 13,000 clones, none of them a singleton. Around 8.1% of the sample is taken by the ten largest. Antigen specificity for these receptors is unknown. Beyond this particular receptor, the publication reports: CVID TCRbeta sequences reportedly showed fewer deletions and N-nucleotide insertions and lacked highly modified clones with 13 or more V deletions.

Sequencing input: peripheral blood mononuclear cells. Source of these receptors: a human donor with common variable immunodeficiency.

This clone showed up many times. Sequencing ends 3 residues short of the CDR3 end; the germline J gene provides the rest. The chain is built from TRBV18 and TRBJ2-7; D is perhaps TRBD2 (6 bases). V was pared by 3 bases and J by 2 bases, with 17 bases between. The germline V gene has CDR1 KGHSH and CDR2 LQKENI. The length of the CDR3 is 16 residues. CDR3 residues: CASSPPGRLLPYEQYF. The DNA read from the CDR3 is TGTGCCAGCTCACCGCCAGGGAGGCTACTACCCTACGAG.

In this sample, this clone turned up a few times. The CDR3 protein is CASSLHLEYEQYF. CDR3 DNA, as far as it was read: TGTGCCAGTAGTCTCCACCTAGAGTACGAG. The J gene is TRBJ2-7, the V gene TRBV19; no firm D call. The CDR3 extends 3 residues past the end of the read, so its final part is completed from the germline J gene. Per the germline V gene, CDR1 is LNHDA and CDR2 is SQIVND (reference sequence). CDR3 length: 13 residues. With 5 bases removed from V and 4 bases from J, the gap between germline ends came to 12 bases.

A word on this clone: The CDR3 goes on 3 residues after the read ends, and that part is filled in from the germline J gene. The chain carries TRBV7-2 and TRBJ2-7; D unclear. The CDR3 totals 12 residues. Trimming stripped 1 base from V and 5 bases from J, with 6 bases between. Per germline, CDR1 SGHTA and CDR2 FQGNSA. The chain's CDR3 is CASSLVRDEQYF. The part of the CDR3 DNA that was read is TGTGCCAGCAGCTTAGTCCGCGACGAG.

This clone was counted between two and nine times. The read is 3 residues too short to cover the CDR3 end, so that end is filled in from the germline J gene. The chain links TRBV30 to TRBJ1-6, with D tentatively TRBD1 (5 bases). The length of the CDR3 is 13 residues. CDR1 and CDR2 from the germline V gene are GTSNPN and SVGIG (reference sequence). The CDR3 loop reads CAGGHDDRGALHF. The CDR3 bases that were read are TGTGCCGGAGGACACGACGATCGGGGGGCC.

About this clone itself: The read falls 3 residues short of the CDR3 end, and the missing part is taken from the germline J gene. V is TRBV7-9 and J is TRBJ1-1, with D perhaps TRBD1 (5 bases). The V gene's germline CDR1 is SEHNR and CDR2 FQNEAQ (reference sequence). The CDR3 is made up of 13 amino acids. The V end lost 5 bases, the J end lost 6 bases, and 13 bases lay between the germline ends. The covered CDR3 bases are TGTGCCAGCAGCGGAGTTCCGGGGGCTGAA. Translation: CASSGVPGAE. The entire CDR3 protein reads CASSGVPGAEAFF.